The 28 T cell receptor beta chains below were found in one sample sequenced in a study of OX40 agonist ivuxolimab in advanced cancers. The receptor library was made with the immunoSEQ multiplex PCR assay. TCRdb took over this immuneACCESS table, retaining in-frame rearrangements with V and J assigned. Such tables are incomplete; in checked studies, under half of the missing clones stem from an unresolved V gene, and the remainder is unexplained. This sample comprises tens of thousands of clones, around 94% of them detected only once. Over 9% of the sample belongs to the ten largest clones. The sequencing here drew on CD4+ or CD8+ T cells sorted from blood, taken in a trial of the OX40 agonist ivuxolimab. Receptors originate from an adult with an advanced solid tumor such as melanoma, head and neck, liver or kidney cancer.

V usage is TRBV27 and J usage is TRBJ2-5; TRBD2 matches at 12 bases. TRBJ2-7 matches the DNA end more closely, so the J call is doubtful. Germline CDR1 MNHEY, CDR2 SMNVEV (reference sequence). This CDR3 has 16 residues. The CDR3 protein is CASSSGTSGSTYEQYF. In nucleotides, the CDR3 is TGTGCCAGCAGTTCCGGGACTAGCGGGTCAACCTACGAGCAGTACTTC.

This clone occurred once. The rearrangement links TRBV27 to TRBJ2-5; D possibly matches TRBD1 or TRBD2 (5 bases each). The CDR3 sequence is 17 residues long. Trimming removed 5 bases from V and 5 bases from J, with 24 bases in between. Germline CDR1 is MNHEY and CDR2 is SMNVEV (reference sequence). The CDR3 DNA sequence: TGTGCCAGCAGTCCATATGGGACCGGGACCCCTTGGGAGACCCAGTACTTC. Amino acids: CASSPYGTGTPWETQYF.

V gene TRBV4-2 combines with J gene TRBJ2-4, with D perhaps TRBD2 (6 bases). The V end lost 3 bases, the J end lost 10 bases, and 16 bases lay between the germline ends. This CDR3 is built from 14 residues. From germline, CDR1 is LGHNA and CDR2 YNFKEQ. As DNA, the CDR3 is TGTGCCAGCAGCCAGCTAAGCGGGCCTGAGATTCAGTACTTC. It codes for CASSQLSGPEIQYF.

The V and J genes are TRBV6-1 and TRBJ2-2, with D hard to call. V lost 6 bases to trimming and J lost 4 bases, with 12 bases between them. This CDR3 has 14 amino acids. Germline CDR1 and CDR2: MNHNS and SASEGT. Here the CDR3 reads CASRKPGFTGELFF. The DNA for the CDR3 is TGTGCCAGCAGAAAGCCGGGCTTCACCGGGGAGCTGTTTTTT.

J is TRBJ1-5 and V is TRBV27; 11 bases match TRBD1. This CDR3 region has 15 residues. Looked up from germline, CDR1 is MNHEY and CDR2 is SMNVEV (reference sequence). Trimming cost V 0 bases and J 6 bases; bases outside gene matches: 1. In nucleotides, the CDR3 is TGTGCCAGCAGTTTATCAGGGACAGGGGGTCAGCCCCAGCATTTT. Translated: CASSLSGTGGQPQHF.

In DNA, the CDR3 is TGTGCCAGCTCACCAGTGGGACAGGGGGCTCAATCCTACGAGCAGTACTTC. Protein product: CASSPVGQGAQSYEQYF. The chain combines TRBV18 with TRBJ2-7; 12 bases are shared with TRBD1. Trimming took 2 bases from V and 1 from J; bases not matched to a gene: 6. In germline, CDR1 is KGHSH, CDR2 LQKENI. The CDR3 loop spans 17 amino acids.

This clone is a singleton in its sample. J is TRBJ1-4 and V is TRBV25-1, with TRBD1 matching over 8 bases. The CDR3 totals 15 residues. V trimming: 0 bases; J trimming: 5 bases; junction bases outside the gene matches: 2. Germline V gene data show CDR1 as MGHDK and CDR2 as SYGVNS. CDR3 DNA: TGTGCCAGCAGTGAATATCGGACAGGGAATGAAAAACTGTTTTTT. Its translation is CASSEYRTGNEKLFF.

J is TRBJ2-7 and V is TRBV20-1; D unresolved. The V gene lost 4 bases and the J gene lost 4 bases, with 8 bases spanning the gap. This CDR3 contains 11 residues. Germline CDR1 reads DFQATT; CDR2 reads SNEGSKA (reference sequence). The CDR3 reads CSANIGYEQYF. The CDR3 coding sequence is TGCAGTGCTAATATAGGGTACGAGCAGTACTTC.

The rearrangement uses TRBV25-1 and TRBJ1-1, with D perhaps matching TRBD1 (5 bases). The CDR3 spans 14 residues. Germline values: CDR1 MGHDK, CDR2 SYGVNS. Trimming shortened V by 1 base and J by 6 bases, and 12 bases separated the two germline ends. The CDR3: CASSEFGQGSEAFF. CDR3 sequence (DNA): TGTGCCAGCAGTGAATTTGGCCAGGGATCTGAAGCTTTCTTT.

This sequence joins TRBV30 and TRBJ2-7; D possibly corresponds to TRBD1 (5 bases). The CDR3 is 13 amino acids. V lost 5 bases to trimming and J lost 3 bases, with 14 bases between them. Germline V CDR1 and CDR2: GTSNPN, SVGIG (reference sequence). The CDR3 loop is CAWEHGQGYEQYF. CDR3 nucleotide sequence: TGTGCCTGGGAGCATGGGCAGGGCTACGAGCAGTACTTC.

The genes are TRBV15 and TRBJ2-5; 7 bases match TRBD2. With V trimmed by 6 bases and J by 5 bases, 12 bases remained unmatched. Looked up from germline, CDR1 is LNHNV and CDR2 is YYDKDF (reference sequence). The CDR3 consists of 15 residues. The DNA of the CDR3 is TGTGCCACCAGTGTAAGCGGGGCGCCAAGGGAGACCCAGTACTTC. It yields the protein CATSVSGAPRETQYF.

The genes are TRBV9 and TRBJ1-1; TRBD1 matches at 8 bases. The CDR3 length is 14 residues. V shed 0 bases, J shed 5 bases, and the junction held 3 bases outside the gene matches. Germline V gene lookup returns CDR1 SGDLS and CDR2 YYNGEE. The DNA of the CDR3 is TGTGCCAGCAGCGTAGACAGGGGGGGAACTGAAGCTTTCTTT. Its translation: CASSVDRGGTEAFF. The full variable domain, with the rest looked up from reference TRBV9 and TRBJ1-1, is DSGVTQTPKHLITATGQRVTLRCSPRSGDLSVYWYQQSLDQGLQFLIQYYNGEERAKGNILERFSAQQFPDLHSELNLSSLELGDSALYFCASSVDRGGTEAFFGQGTRLTVV.

V gene TRBV5-4 combines with J gene TRBJ2-1; 10 positions match TRBD1. Germline-derived CDR1 and CDR2 are SGHNT and YYREEE (reference sequence). The V and J ends lost 4 bases and 1 base, in that order; junction bases with no gene match: 8. The CDR3 consists of 17 residues. CDR3 bases: TGTGCCAGCAGCGTACGGGACAGGGGTTCATCCTACAATGAGCAGTTCTTC. Translation: CASSVRDRGSSYNEQFF.

The rearrangement links TRBV6-5 to TRBJ2-2; 9 bases line up with TRBD1. Germline loops: CDR1 MNHEY, CDR2 SVGAGI. The CDR3 loop spans 15 amino acids. The V and J ends lost 8 bases and 3 bases, in that order; junction bases with no gene match: 7. The CDR3 protein is CASAPGQGDTGELFF. The CDR3 DNA sequence: TGTGCCAGCGCTCCGGGACAGGGCGACACCGGGGAGCTGTTTTTT.

The chain employs TRBV5-1 and TRBJ2-7; D possibly matches TRBD1 or TRBD2 (6 bases each). The CDR3 has 15 residues. Trimming left V 4 bases short and J 4 bases short, with 18 bases between. The germline V gene encodes CDR1 SGHRS and CDR2 YFSETQ. Here the CDR3 reads CASSPTGGPRYEQYF. CDR3 in DNA: TGCGCCAGCAGCCCAACCGGGGGCCCCAGGTACGAGCAGTACTTC.

The rearrangement joins TRBV6-5 to TRBJ2-7, with D possibly being TRBD2 (7 bases). The CDR3 consists of 14 residues. V shed 2 bases and J shed 2 bases, with 10 bases lying between them. Per germline, CDR1 MNHEY and CDR2 SVGAGI. The CDR3 is CASSYEGGPYEQYF. DNA of the CDR3: TGTGCCAGCAGTTACGAGGGGGGGCCCTACGAGCAGTACTTC.

The chain couples TRBV19 to TRBJ1-1; TRBD1 agrees at 7 bases. J gave up 4 bases and V 5 bases, and 10 bases lay outside the gene matches. Germline V gives CDR1 LNHDA, CDR2 SQIVND (reference sequence). The CDR3 has 15 amino acids. CDR3 nucleotides: TGTGCCAGTAGTTCGCCAGGGGGTTGGAGCACTGAAGCTTTCTTT. Translation: CASSSPGGWSTEAFF.

This clone was seen once. The genes are TRBV5-1 and TRBJ2-7; D gene uncertain. Germline CDR1 is SGHRS and CDR2 is YFSETQ. Trimming pared 0 bases from V and 3 bases from J, leaving 13 bases between. The CDR3 length is 15 residues. CDR3 bases: TGCGCCAGCAGCTTGGAGGGCCGATCGAACTACGAGCAGTACTTC. Its translation is CASSLEGRSNYEQYF.

The chain is built from TRBV27 and TRBJ1-2; D unclear. Germline values: CDR1 MNHEY, CDR2 SMNVEV (reference sequence). This CDR3 region has 13 residues. Trimming removed 5 bases from V and 2 bases from J, with 9 bases in between. The CDR3 reads CASSVTGNYGYTF. As DNA, the CDR3 is TGTGCCAGCAGTGTCACGGGGAACTATGGCTACACCTTC.

This chain connects TRBV25-1 to TRBJ2-1; a weak D match, TRBD1 (6 bases). From germline, CDR1 is MGHDK and CDR2 SYGVNS. The CDR3 runs 13 residues. Trimming pared 6 bases from V and 3 bases from J, leaving 9 bases between. CDR3 protein: CASRGGFYNEQFF. The CDR3 nucleotides read TGTGCCAGCAGAGGGGGATTCTACAATGAGCAGTTCTTC.

This rearrangement joins TRBV9 to TRBJ2-7; D gene uncertain. The CDR3 runs 14 residues. The V end was cut by 4 bases, the J end by 7 bases, with 18 bases between. Germline V gene lookup returns CDR1 SGDLS and CDR2 YYNGEE. The CDR3 region is CASSSSMGLREQYF. CDR3 DNA sequence: TGTGCCAGCAGCTCATCCATGGGGTTGAGGGAGCAGTACTTC.

CDR3 residues: CASSSEADTQYF. The CDR3 DNA reads TGTGCCAGCAGTTCCGAAGCAGATACGCAGTATTTT. The chain links TRBV27 to TRBJ2-3, with D unresolved. The CDR3 has 12 amino acids. V was clipped by 4 bases and J by 4 bases, with 6 bases between them. The germline V gene has CDR1 MNHEY and CDR2 SMNVEV (reference sequence).

V is TRBV28 and J is TRBJ2-1, with D perhaps assigned TRBD1 or TRBD2 (6 bases each). The V gene lost 6 bases and the J gene lost 4 bases, with 22 bases spanning the gap. The CDR3 loop spans 17 amino acids. The germline V gene encodes CDR1 MDHEN and CDR2 SYDVKM. The CDR3 loop reads CASRTPNVGGRYNEQFF. The CDR3 nucleotides are TGTGCCAGCAGAACACCAAACGTAGGGGGGAGGTACAATGAGCAGTTCTTC. The variable domain in full, completed from reference TRBV28 and TRBJ2-1, reads DVKVTQSSRYLVKRTGEKVFLECVQDMDHENMFWYRQDPGLGLRLIYFSYDVKMKEKGDIPEGYSVSREKKERFSLILESASTNQTSMYLCASRTPNVGGRYNEQFFGPGTRLTVL.

The chain has TRBV11-2 and TRBJ2-6; 7 nucleotides agree with TRBD1. The CDR3 loop spans 17 amino acids. The V and J ends lost 5 bases and 2 bases, in that order; junction bases with no gene match: 9. Looked up from germline, CDR1 is SGHAT and CDR2 is FQNNGV. CDR3 amino acids: CASSRNGQAAGANVLTF. The CDR3 nucleotides are TGTGCCAGCAGCCGAAATGGACAGGCTGCTGGGGCCAACGTCCTGACTTTC.

V and J are TRBV19 and TRBJ1-1, with no clear D. This CDR3 is 14 amino acids long. Germline values: CDR1 LNHDA, CDR2 SQIVND (reference sequence). Trimming stripped 3 bases from V and 1 base from J, with 9 bases between. The CDR3 nucleotides are TGTGCCAGTAGTATCGGCAGCAAGAACACTGAAGCTTTCTTT. The encoded protein is CASSIGSKNTEAFF.

The rearrangement links TRBV30 to TRBJ2-7, with D unresolved. The CDR3 is 14 amino acids. The V end lost 0 bases, the J end lost 5 bases, and 14 bases lay between the germline ends. Germline CDR1 is GTSNPN and CDR2 is SVGIG (reference sequence). In nucleotides, the CDR3 is TGTGCCTGGAGTGTTGTGGGAAGCTCTAACGAGCAGTACTTC. Encoded protein: CAWSVVGSSNEQYF.

Worth noting for this clone: Other DNA sequences from this sample encode an identical CDR3 as well. The J gene is TRBJ2-3, the V gene TRBV4-1; 8 bases align to TRBD1. Trimming removed 0 bases from V and 4 bases from J; junction bases left unmatched: 0. Germline V gene data show CDR1 as MGHRA and CDR2 as YSYEKL. The CDR3 totals 14 residues. CDR3 region: CASSQETGADTQYF. The CDR3 DNA sequence: TGCGCCAGCAGCCAAGAGACAGGGGCAGATACGCAGTATTTT.

This clone was detected once. This chain links TRBV6-5 with TRBJ2-5; TRBD1 aligns across 8 bases. Germline values: CDR1 MNHEY, CDR2 SVGAGI. The CDR3 is 15 residues long. After removal of 5 bases from V and 1 base from J, the junction contained 6 bases not matched to a gene. CDR3 in DNA: TGTGCCAGCAGTGCGGGACAGGCGACCCAAGAGACCCAGTACTTC. Translating gives CASSAGQATQETQYF.